Shown below are 19 T cell receptor beta chains from a single sample sequenced in a study of T cells in Graves' hyperthyroidism and ophthalmopathy. The investigators amplified TCR beta CDR3 regions from RNA transcripts. The HTBI primer set served for first-round RT-PCR of the TCR CDR3. TCRdb re-called the multiplex PCR reads with MiXCR, one entry per CDR3 protein. The data hold some 700,000 distinct CDR3 sequences, with 17% observed a single time. The sequenced material came from blood. The receptor source for this set is a man aged 45-65 years with Graves' hyperthyroidism.

This chain's CDR3 is CASSDRAGGGYTF. Here the CDR3 DNA reads TGTGCCAGCAGTGACAGGGCAGGAGGTGGCTACACCTTC. This chain uses TRBV2 with TRBJ1-2; a possible D gene is TRBD1 (5 bases). V was trimmed by 3 bases and J by 7 bases, leaving 12 bases between them. The germline V gene has CDR1 SNHLY and CDR2 FYNNEI. This CDR3 is 13 amino acids long.

This clonotype appeared many times. CDR3 in amino acids: CASSFGQGTSTDTQYF. CDR3 DNA sequence: TGTGCCAGCAGTTTCGGACAGGGGACTAGCACAGATACGCAGTATTTT. The chain uses TRBV28 and TRBJ2-3; 9 bases map to TRBD1. The CDR3 is 16 residues long. V shed 3 bases, J shed 0 bases, and the junction held 4 bases outside the gene matches. Germline CDR1 reads MDHEN; CDR2 reads SYDVKM. Supplemented by reference TRBV28 and TRBJ2-3, the full variable domain reads DVKVTQSSRYLVKRTGEKVFLECVQDMDHENMFWYRQDPGLGLRLIYFSYDVKMKEKGDIPEGYSVSREKKERFSLILESASTNQTSMYLCASSFGQGTSTDTQYFGPGTRLTVL.

The DNA for the CDR3 is TGTGCCAGTAGTATAGGGAGGGCAAGCGGGGAGCTGTTTTTT. It specifies CASSIGRASGELFF. V usage is TRBV19 and J usage is TRBJ2-2; D perhaps matches TRBD2 (6 bases). The V gene's germline CDR1 is LNHDA and CDR2 SQIVND (reference sequence). V lost 1 base and J lost 7, with 10 bases in between. The CDR3 extends over 14 amino acids.

The rearrangement uses TRBV2 and TRBJ2-3; 11 nucleotides line up with TRBD1. Germline assignment: CDR1 SNHLY and CDR2 FYNNEI. J lost 4 bases, V lost 6 bases, and 15 bases had no gene match. The CDR3 totals 18 residues. The CDR3 DNA follows: TGTGCCAGCAGCTTAGGCCCTTTGGGACAGGGGGGCCCAGATACGCAGTATTTT. Its translation is CASSLGPLGQGGPDTQYF.

J is TRBJ2-3 and V is TRBV11-2; 9 nucleotides align to TRBD2. The CDR3 length is 16 residues. The germline V gene has CDR1 SGHAT and CDR2 FQNNGV. The V gene end was trimmed by 3 bases and the J gene end by 3 bases; junction bases not matched to a gene: 7. The CDR3 DNA follows: TGTGCCAGCAGCTTCCACGGACTAGCGATGACAGATACGCAGTATTTT. Translating it yields CASSFHGLAMTDTQYF.

Regarding this clonotype: A much bigger clone sits one base away, suggesting this may be a read error. The genes are TRBV2 and TRBJ2-3; tentatively, D is TRBD2 (5 bases). The CDR3 is 14 amino acids. The germline gives CDR1 SNHLY, CDR2 FYNNEI. CDR3 in DNA: TGTGCCGGCAGTGACTATCTCGCTTCAGATACGCAGTATTTT. The encoded protein is CAGSDYLASDTQYF.

This clonotype has more than one count but fewer than ten. The chain uses TRBV28 and TRBJ1-2, with 7 positions matching TRBD1. J gave up 2 bases and V 7 bases, and 1 base lay outside the gene matches. The CDR3 runs to 12 residues. CDR1 is MDHEN and CDR2 is SYDVKM in the germline V gene. CDR3 in DNA: TGTGCCAGCAAGACAGGGAACTATGGCTACACCTTC. Residues: CASKTGNYGYTF.

The table lists this clonotype with many counts. The gene calls are TRBV6-2 or TRBV6-3 and TRBJ2-7; weak D call: TRBD2 (5 bases). Germline V CDR1 and CDR2: MNHEY, SVGEGT. The V end was cut by 7 bases, the J end by 3 bases, with 25 bases between. The CDR3 loop spans 17 amino acids. As DNA, the CDR3 is TGTGCCAGCAATGTCGGGATGTTCTCTCCGTGGGACTACGAGCAGTACTTC. Translation gives CASNVGMFSPWDYEQYF.

This clonotype was found many times. The chain combines TRBV6-5 with TRBJ1-2; D unresolved. CDR1 is MNHEY, CDR2 SVGAGI, per germline. This CDR3 contains 14 residues. V was shortened by 0 bases and J by 5 bases, with 10 bases between the two germline ends. The CDR3 nucleotides read TGTGCCAGCAGTTACTCGATTATTGGGTATGGCTACACCTTC. Translation: CASSYSIIGYGYTF.

DNA of the CDR3: TGTGCCAGCACCCCATCTGGGGCAAGGCGAGGCACAGATACGCAGTATTTT. It is translated as CASTPSGARRGTDTQYF. V gene TRBV6-1 combines with J gene TRBJ2-3, with D possibly TRBD1 on 5 matching bases. Germline loops: CDR1 MNHNS, CDR2 SASEGT. The V gene lost 7 bases and the J gene lost 1 base, with 21 bases spanning the gap. The CDR3 covers 17 residues.

This clonotype was seen a single time. A read error may account for a junction end that differs from germline. This chain joins TRBV7-7 and TRBJ2-1; TRBD2 matches 8 bases. The CDR3 is 17 residues long. Germline V lookup: CDR1 SSHAT, CDR2 FNYEAQ (reference sequence). The CDR3 DNA follows: TGTGCTAGCAGCCCCACGCCCCCAGCGGGAGAATTGGGTGAGCAGTTCTTC. It yields the protein CASSPTPPAGELGEQFF. The entire variable domain, with the rest obtained from reference TRBV7-7 and TRBJ2-1, is as follows: GAGVSQSPRYKVTKRGQDVTLRCDPISSHATLYWYQQALGQGPEFLTYFNYEAQPDKSGLPSDRFSAERPEGSISTLTIQRTEQRDSAMYRCASSPTPPAGELGEQFFGPGTRLTVL.

This clonotype was counted only a few times. The chain joins TRBV28 to TRBJ1-2; D may be TRBD1 (5 bases). V lost 1 base and J lost 2, with 20 bases in between. CDR3 length: 18 residues. The germline V gene has CDR1 MDHEN and CDR2 SYDVKM. The CDR3 nucleotides are TGTGCCAGCAGTTTATTCGGGTTGATTGGGTACAGGAACTATGGCTACACCTTC. It translates to CASSLFGLIGYRNYGYTF.

At least ten counts were recorded for this clonotype. The chain links TRBV24-1 to TRBJ1-4, with D hard to call. Per germline, CDR1 KGHDR and CDR2 SFDVKD. V was cut by 5 bases and J by 3 bases, with 6 bases left in between. CDR3 length: 13 amino acids. The CDR3 loop reads CATSGQANEKLFF. Here the CDR3 DNA reads TGTGCCACCAGTGGTCAGGCTAATGAAAAACTGTTTTTT.

This clonotype has ten or more counts. The chain has TRBV12-3 or TRBV12-4 and TRBJ1-1; TRBD1 is a possible D gene (6 bases). The CDR3 spans 14 residues. V dropped 3 bases and J dropped 6 bases, with 14 bases sitting between them. The CDR3 coding sequence is TGTGCCAGCAGTTTTCAGGGGAGGTCTCCTGAAGCTTTCTTT. Translated: CASSFQGRSPEAFF.

This clonotype was found many times. The chain links TRBV7-6 to TRBJ2-1; no clear D gene. CDR3 length: 12 residues. V was trimmed by 1 base and J by 7 bases, leaving 5 bases between them. CDR1 and CDR2 from the germline V gene are SGHVS and FNYEAQ. The CDR3 loop is CASSLDANEQFF. CDR3 in DNA: TGTGCCAGCAGCTTAGACGCTAATGAGCAGTTCTTC.

This clonotype was found many times. The rearrangement joins TRBV7-2 to TRBJ2-7, with 10 bases that match TRBD1. The CDR3 has 19 amino acids. Trimming removed 4 bases from V and 4 bases from J; junction bases left unmatched: 19. In germline, CDR1 is SGHTA, CDR2 FQGNSA. In nucleotides, the CDR3 is TGTGCCAGCAGCTATTTTTATGGCTTCAGAGACAGGGGGCGATACGAGCAGTACTTC. It encodes CASSYFYGFRDRGRYEQYF.

In its sample, this clonotype was seen a few times. The rearrangement links TRBV3-1 to TRBJ2-7; 9 bases match TRBD1. This CDR3 spans 15 amino acids. CDR1 is LGHDT, CDR2 YNNKEL, per germline (reference sequence). V gave up 4 bases and J gave up 6 bases; unmatched junction bases: 10. CDR3 bases: TGTGCCAGCAGCCGAGATCTGTTGACAGGGGGCGAGCAGTACTTC. Its protein product is CASSRDLLTGGEQYF.

The gene calls are TRBV6-5 and TRBJ1-3; D not resolved. CDR3 size: 15 residues. Trimming took off 0 bases at V and 3 bases at J, with 9 bases between the two ends. CDR1 is MNHEY, CDR2 SVGAGI, per germline. The CDR3 DNA sequence: TGTGCCAGCAGTTACTCCAGATCCTTTGGAAACACCATATATTTT. The encoded protein is CASSYSRSFGNTIYF.

This chain joins TRBV30 and TRBJ1-5; D ambiguous. Trimming removed 3 bases at V and 1 base at J, with 7 bases between. The CDR3 consists of 13 residues. From germline, CDR1 is GTSNPN and CDR2 SVGIG (reference sequence). This CDR3 is CAWSADSNQPQHF. CDR3 DNA: TGTGCCTGGAGCGCAGACAGCAATCAGCCCCAGCATTTT.